The entry below gives a single TCR beta chain sequence along with its context. Its antigen remains unknown. Per germline, CDR1 MNHNS and CDR2 SASEGT. The CDR3 spans 14 residues. V dropped 4 bases and J dropped 0 bases, with 9 bases sitting between them. Sequencing libraries made from TCR beta cDNA carried unique molecular identifiers. cDNA molecules numbering around 500,000 came from roughly 1.1 to 9.2 million T cells. TCRdb passed the PCR reads through MiXCR, listing each CDR3 protein once. The table lists 750,000 to 950,000 distinct CDR3 sequences, under 60% of them singletons. This sample was taken from a study of post-analysis software for immune sequencing data. General study points: Comparison of patients with controls showed five TRBV segments more frequent in patients, TRBV5-6, TRBV5-1 and TRBV20-1 among them.

This TCR was sampled from a girl between 5 and 17 years old with multiple sclerosis. This chain connects TRBV6-1 to TRBJ2-5; D ambiguous. The sequencing input was blood. CDR3 DNA sequence: TGTGCCAGCAGTGCAAAGAGGTACCAAGAGACCCAGTACTTC. It specifies CASSAKRYQETQYF.